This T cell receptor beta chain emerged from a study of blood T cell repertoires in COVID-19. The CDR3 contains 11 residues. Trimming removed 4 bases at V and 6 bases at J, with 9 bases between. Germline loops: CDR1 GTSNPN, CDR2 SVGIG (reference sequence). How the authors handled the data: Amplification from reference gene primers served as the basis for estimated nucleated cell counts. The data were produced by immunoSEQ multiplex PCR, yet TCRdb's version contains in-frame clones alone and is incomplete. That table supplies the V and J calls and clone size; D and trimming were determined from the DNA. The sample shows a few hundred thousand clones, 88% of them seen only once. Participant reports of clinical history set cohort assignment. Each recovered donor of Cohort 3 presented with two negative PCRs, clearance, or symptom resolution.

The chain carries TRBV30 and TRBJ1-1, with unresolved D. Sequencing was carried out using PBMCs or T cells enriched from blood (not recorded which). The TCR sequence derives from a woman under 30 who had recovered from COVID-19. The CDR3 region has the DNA TGTGCCTGGAATTCTGGGCCTGAAGCTTTCTTT. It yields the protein CAWNSGPEAFF.